This T cell receptor (beta chain) derives from a study of identical twins. V shed 4 bases and J shed 7 bases, with 14 bases lying between them. The CDR3 covers 13 residues. Germline loops: CDR1 SEHNR, CDR2 FQNEAQ (reference sequence). TCRdb ran MiXCR on the 5' RACE reads and lists one entry per CDR3 protein. Here the sample spans 570,000 or so distinct CDR3 sequences, 7.5% to 10% being singletons. The same sample was also used in a study of yellow fever vaccine responses in identical twins.

This TCR derives from a young woman in good health. The material sequenced was PBMCs. This chain connects TRBV7-9 to TRBJ2-7; a weak D match, TRBD1 (6 bases). Here the CDR3 reads CASSSQGSWEQYF. The CDR3, as DNA: TGTGCCAGCAGCTCACAGGGTTCGTGGGAGCAGTACTTC.